The 15 T cell receptor beta chains given below trace back to one sample, sequenced in a study of blood T cells in healthy people across ages. The use of a sample-barcoded 5' primer and a J-beta primer mix characterized a second PCR of about 7 to 12 cycles. TCRdb redid the calling of the 5' RACE reads with MiXCR, one entry per CDR3 protein. The repertoire consists of 550,000 to 800,000 distinct CDR3 sequences, with approximately 31% occurring once and the leading ten covering approximately 15%. The sequenced sample was blood. These TCRs come from a woman of 80 years or more in good health.

The chain uses TRBV20-1 and TRBJ2-5; a possible D gene is TRBD2 (6 bases). CDR3 length equals 15 residues. Germline assignment: CDR1 DFQATT and CDR2 SNEGSKA (reference sequence). V lost 3 bases to trimming and J lost 2 bases, with 16 bases between them. CDR3 protein: CSARPRDSGQETQYF. CDR3 DNA sequence: TGCAGTGCTAGGCCCCGGGACTCAGGACAAGAGACCCAGTACTTC.

This clonotype was observed a handful of times. The V gene is TRBV19, the J gene TRBJ2-6; D ambiguous. CDR1 is LNHDA, CDR2 SQIVND, per germline (reference sequence). V lost 4 bases and J lost 2, with 0 bases in between. The CDR3 is 12 residues long. The CDR3 loop reads CASSTGANVLTF. The CDR3 coding sequence is TGTGCCAGTAGTACTGGGGCCAACGTCCTGACTTTC.

This clonotype showed up just a few times. The J gene is TRBJ1-5, the V gene TRBV7-9, with D maybe TRBD1 (5 bases). Germline CDR1 and CDR2: SEHNR and FQNEAQ (reference sequence). V was pared by 1 base and J by 2 bases, with 15 bases between. The CDR3 covers 17 residues. The CDR3 sequence: CASSLDAGRGGNQPQHF. The CDR3 DNA follows: TGTGCCAGCAGCTTAGACGCTGGGAGGGGTGGCAATCAGCCCCAGCATTTT.

Ten or more counts support this clonotype. The rearrangement joins TRBV7-2 to TRBJ1-5; D gene ambiguous. The CDR3 is 15 amino acids. Germline loops: CDR1 SGHTA, CDR2 FQGNSA. Between the trimmed V and J ends, which lost 1 base and 2 bases, there was a span of 9 bases. The CDR3 here is CASSLVVSGNQPQHF. CDR3 coding DNA: TGTGCCAGCAGCTTAGTGGTGAGCGGCAATCAGCCCCAGCATTTT.

This clonotype was observed many times. CDR3 loop: CSAIPYLGSLQHF. DNA of the CDR3: TGCAGTGCTATCCCGTACCTCGGTTCGCTCCAGCATTTT. The rearrangement links TRBV20-1 to TRBJ1-5; D gene uncertain. Trimming removed 4 bases from V and 12 bases from J, with 19 bases in between. CDR3 size: 13 residues. CDR1 is DFQATT and CDR2 is SNEGSKA in the germline V gene (reference sequence).

This clonotype came up many times. The V gene is TRBV24-1, the J gene TRBJ2-5; TRBD2 might be the D (6 bases). Trimming left V 11 bases short and J 2 bases short, with 11 bases between. This CDR3 is 12 amino acids long. Germline values: CDR1 KGHDR, CDR2 SFDVKD. The CDR3 sequence is CASDGGQETQYF. The CDR3 DNA follows: TGTGCCAGTGACGGAGGGCAAGAGACCCAGTACTTC.

This clonotype was recorded at least ten times. This sequence joins TRBV30 and TRBJ2-1, with D possibly being TRBD2 (6 bases). Germline CDR1 is GTSNPN and CDR2 is SVGIG (reference sequence). V was cut by 5 bases and J by 4 bases, with 12 bases left in between. The CDR3 has 13 residues. This chain's CDR3 is CAWEGLAYNEQFF. In nucleotides, the CDR3 is TGTGCCTGGGAAGGGCTAGCGTACAATGAGCAGTTCTTC.

This chain uses TRBV6-5 with TRBJ1-2; D is unresolved. The V gene's germline CDR1 is MNHEY and CDR2 SVGAGI. The CDR3 consists of 14 residues. The ends were cut back, 2 bases at V and 8 bases at J, with 15 bases in the middle. The CDR3 is CASSYLLGSHGYTF. The CDR3 bases are TGTGCCAGCAGTTACCTTTTGGGCAGCCACGGCTACACCTTC.

Details on this clonotype: This may be a read error: a much more frequent sequence differs by one nucleotide. CDR3 bases: TGCGCCAGCACCGGACCAGCGGGACAAGAGACCCAGTACTTC. Its translation: CASTGPAGQETQYF. This chain uses TRBV5-1 with TRBJ2-5, with TRBD2 identical over 7 bases. The CDR3 extends over 14 amino acids. Per germline, CDR1 SGHRS and CDR2 YFSETQ. V shed 6 bases and J 2 bases; nucleotides not matched to a gene: 7. Supplemented by reference TRBV5-1 and TRBJ2-5, the full variable domain reads KAGVTQTPRYLIKTRGQQVTLSCSPISGHRSVSWYQQTPGQGLQFLFEYFSETQRNKGNFPGRFSGRQFSNSRSEMNVSTLELGDSALYLCASTGPAGQETQYFGPGTRLLVL.

This clonotype appeared a few times. J is TRBJ1-6 and V is TRBV9; tentative D call: TRBD1 (6 bases). CDR3 length equals 16 residues. V shed 1 base and J shed 7 bases, with 15 bases lying between them. Germline V gene sequence: CDR1 SGDLS, CDR2 YYNGEE. CDR3 nucleotides: TGTGCCAGCAGCGTAAGCAGGGGAGATCCCAATTCACCCCTCCACTTT. Encoded protein: CASSVSRGDPNSPLHF.

This clonotype was observed many times. V is TRBV7-2 and J is TRBJ1-2; the match to TRBD1 covers 10 bases. Germline CDR1 reads SGHTA; CDR2 reads FQGNSA. The CDR3 is made up of 14 amino acids. Trimming at V came to 2 bases and at J to 8 bases, leaving 5 bases not matched to a gene. CDR3 nucleotides: TGTGCCAGCAGCTTAAGACAGGGGGCTCGAGGCTACACCTTC. Translating it yields CASSLRQGARGYTF. The entire variable domain, with the rest obtained from reference TRBV7-2 and TRBJ1-2, is as follows: GAGVSQSPSNKVTEKGKDVELRCDPISGHTALYWYRQSLGQGLEFLIYFQGNSAPDKSGLPSDRFSAERTGGSVSTLTIQRTQQEDSAVYLCASSLRQGARGYTFGSGTRLTVV.

This clonotype was counted only a few times. The V and J genes are TRBV5-1 and TRBJ2-3, with 12 positions matching TRBD2. The CDR3 has 19 residues. Germline trimming cut 4 bases from V and 4 bases from J; bases unmatched to any gene: 16. Germline CDR1 is SGHRS and CDR2 is YFSETQ. CDR3 DNA: TGCGCCAGCAGCCTTGAGACTAGCGGGGGCCTAAAAAGGTCAGATACGCAGTATTTT. Amino acids: CASSLETSGGLKRSDTQYF. Complete variable domain (other parts from reference TRBV5-1 and TRBJ2-3): KAGVTQTPRYLIKTRGQQVTLSCSPISGHRSVSWYQQTPGQGLQFLFEYFSETQRNKGNFPGRFSGRQFSNSRSEMNVSTLELGDSALYLCASSLETSGGLKRSDTQYFGPGTRLTVL.

The V and J genes are TRBV7-8 and TRBJ1-2, with D uncertain. This CDR3 spans 16 amino acids. Germline values: CDR1 SGHVS, CDR2 FQNEAQ. The ends were cut back, 5 bases at V and 0 bases at J, with 16 bases in the middle. The CDR3 bases are TGTGCCAGCAGCCCGTACCGAGCACGAGCTAACTATGGCTACACCTTC. Protein sequence: CASSPYRARANYGYTF.

This clonotype was picked up a small number of times. In nucleotides, the CDR3 is TGTGCCAGCAGTTTATACTATAGCAATCAGCCCCAGCATTTT. Amino acids: CASSLYYSNQPQHF. The rearrangement uses TRBV28 and TRBJ1-5; D gene unclear. CDR1 MDHEN and CDR2 SYDVKM come from the germline V gene. This CDR3 is 14 amino acids long. The V gene lost 1 base and the J gene lost 0 bases, with 4 bases spanning the gap.

This rearrangement joins TRBV30 to TRBJ1-2; D is uncertain. Trimming stripped 3 bases from V and 5 bases from J, with 13 bases between. There are 13 residues in the CDR3. Per the germline V gene, CDR1 is GTSNPN and CDR2 is SVGIG (reference sequence). CDR3 region: CAWRAQPAYGYTF. The CDR3 coding sequence is TGTGCCTGGAGGGCCCAGCCCGCTTATGGCTACACCTTC.